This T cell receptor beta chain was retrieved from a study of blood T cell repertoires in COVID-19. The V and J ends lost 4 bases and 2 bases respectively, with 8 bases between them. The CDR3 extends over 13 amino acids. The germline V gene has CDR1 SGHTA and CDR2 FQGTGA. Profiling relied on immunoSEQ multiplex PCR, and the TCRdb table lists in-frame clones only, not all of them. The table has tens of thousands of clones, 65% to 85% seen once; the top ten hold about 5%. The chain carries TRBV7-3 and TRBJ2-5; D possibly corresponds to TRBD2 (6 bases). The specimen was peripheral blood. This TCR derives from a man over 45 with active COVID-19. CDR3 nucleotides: TGTGCCAGCAGCTCGGGGGTTCAAGAGACCCAGTACTTC. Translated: CASSSGVQETQYF.